Listed below are T cell receptor beta chains from one sample, sequenced in a study of cytotoxic CD8 clonotypes in ibrutinib-treated CLL. Assay used: immunoSEQ multiplex PCR; TCRdb lists only in-frame clones, some missing. Of more than 200,000 clones listed, roughly 74% are singletons. This material consisted of PBMCs, taken after 24 months of ibrutinib treatment. Receptors were obtained from a human donor with chronic lymphocytic leukemia. Both conserved end residues are part of each CDR3. A D gene is named only where the DNA matches it firmly. Clone size is shown for a subset of rows, as once, few, many or a class of expanded clone.

d_call,v_call,j_call,clone_size,cdr3_aa,cdr3_nt
TRBD2,TRBV7-8,TRBJ2-5,NA,CASSPNPGLIKETQYF,TGTGCCAGCAGCCCAAACCCGGGACTAATAAAAGAGACCCAGTACTTC
NA,TRBV7-8,TRBJ2-1,NA,CASSYPRASVYEQFF,TGTGCCAGCAGCTACCCCCGGGCTAGCGTCTATGAGCAGTTCTTC
NA,TRBV14,TRBJ2-3,NA,CASSQGWGAQDTQYF,TGTGCCAGCAGCCAAGGGTGGGGTGCACAAGATACGCAGTATTTT
NA,TRBV11-2,TRBJ2-7,NA,CASSLDRPGRSPEQYF,TGTGCCAGCAGCTTAGATCGGCCAGGGAGGTCTCCCGAGCAGTACTTC
NA,TRBV6-5,TRBJ2-4,once,CASSSHTVAKNIQYF,TGTGCCAGCAGCTCTCACACCGTAGCCAAAAACATTCAGTACTTC
TRBD1,TRBV4-1,TRBJ1-2,NA,CASSQDQGANGYTF,TGCGCCAGCAGCCAAGATCAGGGGGCTAATGGCTACACCTTC
NA,TRBV7-9,TRBJ1-2,NA,CASSSEGYGYTF,TGTGCCAGCAGCTCGGAAGGCTATGGCTACACCTTC
NA,TRBV14,TRBJ1-1,NA,CASSSNRVEAFF,TGTGCCAGCAGCTCGAACAGGGTTGAAGCTTTCTTT
NA,TRBV13,TRBJ1-5,NA,CASSSRGGDSNQPQHF,TGTGCCAGCAGCTCCCGGGGGGGGGATAGCAATCAGCCCCAGCATTTT
TRBD2,TRBV27,TRBJ2-1,NA,CASSLWLAGVNEQFF,TGTGCCAGCAGTTTATGGCTAGCGGGAGTAAATGAGCAGTTCTTC
NA,TRBV5-1,TRBJ2-2,NA,CASSLAGELFF,TGCGCCAGCAGCTTGGCCGGGGAGCTGTTTTTT
NA,TRBV11-2,TRBJ1-1,many,CASSLDWTDEAFF,TGTGCCAGCAGCTTAGATTGGACAGATGAAGCTTTCTTT
NA,TRBV4-2,TRBJ2-1,few,CASSQEIVGHNEQFF,TGTGCCAGCAGCCAAGAAATTGTAGGACACAATGAGCAGTTCTTC
NA,TRBV27,TRBJ1-2,NA,CATIGMGSGYTF,TGTGCCACTATAGGCATGGGGAGTGGCTACACCTTC
TRBD2,TRBV5-4,TRBJ2-5,once,CASSHGEGNQYF,TGTGCCAGCAGCCACGGGGAGGGGAACCAGTACTTC
NA,TRBV19,TRBJ2-2,once,CASSTGRDTGELFF,TGTGCCAGTAGTACCGGCAGGGACACCGGGGAGCTGTTTTTT
NA,TRBV5-1,TRBJ1-5,NA,CASSLAGLEGNQPQHF,TGCGCCAGCAGCTTGGCCGGTTTGGAGGGGAATCAGCCCCAGCATTTT
NA,TRBV5-5,TRBJ2-7,NA,CASSLARVSTYEQYF,TGTGCCAGCAGCTTGGCCCGAGTAAGTACCTACGAGCAGTACTTC
TRBD1,TRBV27,TRBJ1-2,NA,CASRPRGASYGYTF,TGTGCCAGCAGGCCCAGGGGGGCGTCCTATGGCTACACCTTC
TRBD1,TRBV10-3,TRBJ2-3,NA,CAISGPGQGTDTQYF,TGTGCCATCAGCGGTCCGGGACAGGGCACAGATACGCAGTATTTT
NA,TRBV5-1,TRBJ1-1,NA,CASSLGSLDTEAFF,TGCGCCAGCAGCTTAGGCTCACTGGACACTGAAGCTTTCTTT
TRBD1,TRBV4-2,TRBJ1-3,NA,CASSQETGENTIYF,TGTGCCAGCAGCCAAGAGACAGGGGAAAACACCATATATTTT
NA,TRBV18,TRBJ1-1,few,CASSPGGMNTEAFF,TGTGCCAGCTCACCGGGGGGTATGAACACTGAAGCTTTCTTT
TRBD2,TRBV28,TRBJ2-1,once,CASSPSGRDSYNEQFF,TGTGCCAGCAGCCCAAGCGGGAGGGACTCCTACAATGAGCAGTTCTTC
TRBD1,TRBV9,TRBJ2-2,NA,CASSAAVPGQGSGELFF,TGTGCCAGCAGCGCCGCCGTACCGGGACAGGGGTCCGGGGAGCTGTTTTTT
TRBD1,TRBV6-6,TRBJ2-7,once,CASSYSTGGYEQYF,TGTGCCAGCAGTTACTCGACAGGGGGGTACGAGCAGTACTTC
NA,TRBV7-2,TRBJ2-2,few,CAIRPSFVQGDTGELFF,TGTGCCATACGCCCCTCTTTCGTCCAGGGAGACACCGGGGAGCTGTTTTTT
NA,TRBV4-2,TRBJ2-5,few,CASSQHQGKGQETQYF,TGTGCCAGCAGCCAGCACCAGGGTAAGGGGCAAGAGACCCAGTACTTC
NA,TRBV11-3,TRBJ2-2,NA,CASSPGLTGELFF,TGTGCCAGCAGCCCGGGACTCACCGGGGAGCTGTTTTTT
NA,TRBV30,TRBJ2-5,few,CAWTGKHQETQYF,TGTGCCTGGACAGGGAAACACCAAGAGACCCAGTACTTC
NA,TRBV6-6,TRBJ2-7,NA,CASSYGNPLYEQYF,TGTGCCAGCAGTTACGGGAACCCGCTATACGAGCAGTACTTC
TRBD2,TRBV9,TRBJ2-1,once,CASSVGGLADEQFF,TGTGCCAGCAGCGTAGGAGGACTAGCTGATGAGCAGTTCTTC
NA,TRBV5-1,TRBJ2-1,NA,CASSLEPGTRKFF,TGCGCCAGCAGCTTGGAGCCGGGGACGAGGAAGTTCTTC
NA,TRBV28,TRBJ2-1,few,CASSSSGEQFF,TGTGCCAGCAGTTCCAGCGGTGAGCAGTTCTTC
NA,TRBV9,TRBJ2-2,NA,CASSPARPTNTGELFF,TGTGCCAGCAGCCCCGCGCGCCCCACGAACACCGGGGAGCTGTTTTTT
TRBD2,TRBV5-1,TRBJ2-5,NA,CASSLPLAGGETQYF,TGCGCCAGCAGCTTGCCTCTAGCGGGAGGTGAGACCCAGTACTTC
NA,TRBV6-5,TRBJ2-5,NA,CASSYSSLAGTQYF,TGTGCCAGCAGTTACTCATCACTTGCGGGGACCCAGTACTTC
TRBD2,TRBV2,TRBJ2-1,NA,CASSSLGLAGGNEQFF,TGTGCCAGCAGTAGTTTGGGACTAGCGGGAGGCAATGAGCAGTTCTTC
NA,TRBV6-5,TRBJ2-1,NA,CASSYTSSHEQFF,TGTGCCAGCAGTTACACTAGCAGCCATGAGCAGTTCTTC
NA,TRBV5-6,TRBJ1-2,NA,CASSLTGASNYGYTF,TGTGCCAGCAGCCTGACAGGCGCCTCTAACTATGGCTACACCTTC
NA,TRBV19,TRBJ2-7,few,CASTTNPGTEQYF,TGTGCCAGTACCACTAATCCCGGGACGGAGCAGTACTTC
NA,TRBV2,TRBJ2-1,few,CASSESGAVNEQFF,TGTGCCAGCAGTGAAAGTGGGGCAGTCAATGAGCAGTTCTTC
NA,TRBV29-1,TRBJ2-7,NA,CSVGAALGEQYF,TGCAGCGTTGGGGCAGCTCTGGGCGAGCAGTACTTC
TRBD2,TRBV9,TRBJ2-7,NA,CASSVGNSGRNEQYF,TGTGCCAGCAGCGTAGGAAATAGCGGGAGAAACGAGCAGTACTTC
TRBD1,TRBV7-6,TRBJ1-1,NA,CASTTGGNTEAFF,TGTGCCAGCACGACAGGGGGAAACACTGAAGCTTTCTTT
TRBD1,TRBV6-5,TRBJ1-2,few,CASGPDRGRGYTF,TGTGCCAGCGGGCCTGACAGGGGAAGGGGCTACACCTTC